This is a list of T cell receptor beta chains from one sample in a study of T cell responses to AZD1222 COVID-19 vaccine. This table comes from immunoSEQ multiplex PCR, and its TCRdb copy is limited to in-frame clones, with some not included. The data contain some 150,000 clones, around 89% of them singletons. The input for sequencing was peripheral blood, taken 28 days after the second AZD1222 dose. Receptors originate from an adult who received the AZD1222 COVID-19 vaccine. Each CDR3 is given with its conserved first and last residue. A D gene is named only where the DNA matches it firmly. The listing skips clone size in some rows; elsewhere it reads once, few, many or a size class.

D gene: NA; clone size: NA; V gene: TRBV9; CDR3 length: 13; J gene: TRBJ2-3; CDR3 protein: CASQGRFTDTQYF; CDR3 DNA: TGTGCCAGCCAGGGACGCTTCACAGATACGCAGTATTTT
D gene: NA; clone size: few; V gene: TRBV19; CDR3 length: 14; J gene: TRBJ1-5; CDR3 protein: CASSIVSGDQPQHF; CDR3 DNA: TGTGCCAGTAGTATAGTAAGTGGGGATCAGCCCCAGCATTTT
D gene: TRBD1; clone size: NA; V gene: TRBV30; CDR3 length: 13; J gene: TRBJ1-2; CDR3 protein: CAWSPRTGYGYTF; CDR3 DNA: TGTGCCTGGAGTCCAAGGACAGGCTATGGCTACACCTTC
D gene: NA; clone size: NA; V gene: TRBV2; CDR3 length: 15; J gene: TRBJ1-4; CDR3 protein: CASKPQGLRNEKLFF; CDR3 DNA: TGTGCCAGCAAACCCCAGGGACTTAGGAATGAAAAACTGTTTTTT
D gene: NA; clone size: once; V gene: TRBV30; CDR3 length: 18; J gene: TRBJ2-2; CDR3 protein: CAWSQYLPRGPRPGELFF; CDR3 DNA: TGTGCCTGGAGCCAATATCTCCCGCGGGGCCCCCGGCCCGGGGAGCTGTTTTTT
D gene: NA; clone size: NA; V gene: TRBV9; CDR3 length: 15; J gene: TRBJ1-2; CDR3 protein: CASSASQTASLGYTF; CDR3 DNA: TGTGCCAGCAGCGCGTCACAGACAGCTTCACTCGGCTACACCTTC
D gene: TRBD1; clone size: NA; V gene: TRBV6-5; CDR3 length: 16; J gene: TRBJ2-2; CDR3 protein: CASSSDRGVDTGELFF; CDR3 DNA: TGTGCCAGCAGTTCGGACAGGGGGGTTGACACCGGGGAGCTGTTTTTT
D gene: NA; clone size: NA; V gene: TRBV6-5; CDR3 length: 13; J gene: TRBJ1-1; CDR3 protein: CASSPLRVEKAFF; CDR3 DNA: TGTGCCAGCAGTCCCCTTCGGGTGGAAAAAGCTTTCTTT
D gene: NA; clone size: NA; V gene: TRBV12-3/TRBV12-4; CDR3 length: 13; J gene: TRBJ1-5; CDR3 protein: CATTYTVSQPQHF; CDR3 DNA: TGTGCCACCACCTATACCGTAAGTCAGCCCCAGCATTTT
D gene: NA; clone size: NA; V gene: TRBV11-1; CDR3 length: 16; J gene: TRBJ2-3; CDR3 protein: CASTTTHRLAPDTQYF; CDR3 DNA: TGTGCCAGCACTACCACCCACCGGCTAGCCCCAGATACGCAGTATTTT
D gene: NA; clone size: NA; V gene: TRBV18; CDR3 length: 16; J gene: TRBJ1-1; CDR3 protein: CASSPPEGRMNTEAFF; CDR3 DNA: TGTGCCAGCTCACCACCAGAAGGGAGAATGAACACTGAAGCTTTCTTT
D gene: NA; clone size: NA; V gene: TRBV7-2; CDR3 length: 16; J gene: TRBJ1-3; CDR3 protein: CASSLAGGWTGNTIYF; CDR3 DNA: TGTGCCAGCAGCTTAGCTGGGGGCTGGACTGGAAACACCATATATTTT
D gene: NA; clone size: NA; V gene: TRBV3-1/TRBV3-2; CDR3 length: 11; J gene: TRBJ2-1; CDR3 protein: CASSRGNEQFF; CDR3 DNA: TGTGCCAGCAGCAGGGGAAATGAGCAGTTCTTC
D gene: NA; clone size: NA; V gene: TRBV4-2; CDR3 length: 13; J gene: TRBJ1-2; CDR3 protein: CASSQDSGYGYTF; CDR3 DNA: TGTGCCAGCAGCCAAGATTCCGGATATGGCTACACCTTC
D gene: TRBD1; clone size: NA; V gene: TRBV5-6; CDR3 length: 14; J gene: TRBJ2-2; CDR3 protein: CASRDRANTGELFF; CDR3 DNA: TGTGCCAGTAGGGACAGGGCGAACACCGGGGAGCTGTTTTTT
D gene: TRBD1; clone size: NA; V gene: TRBV6-1; CDR3 length: 15; J gene: TRBJ2-7; CDR3 protein: CASSEYHRGPYEQYF; CDR3 DNA: TGTGCCAGCAGTGAATACCACAGGGGGCCGTACGAGCAGTACTTC
D gene: NA; clone size: NA; V gene: TRBV21-1; CDR3 length: 14; J gene: TRBJ1-1; CDR3 protein: CASKQGPGNTEAFF; CDR3 DNA: TGTGCCAGTAAACAGGGGCCTGGGAACACTGAAGCTTTCTTT
D gene: NA; clone size: NA; V gene: TRBV7-3; CDR3 length: 14; J gene: TRBJ2-3; CDR3 protein: CASGLAGRPDTQYF; CDR3 DNA: TGTGCCAGCGGGTTAGCAGGGAGGCCAGATACGCAGTATTTT
D gene: NA; clone size: NA; V gene: TRBV5-1; CDR3 length: 14; J gene: TRBJ1-4; CDR3 protein: CASSLDRPNEKLFF; CDR3 DNA: TGCGCCAGCAGTTTAGACAGACCGAATGAAAAACTGTTTTTT
D gene: NA; clone size: NA; V gene: TRBV12-5; CDR3 length: 13; J gene: TRBJ1-2; CDR3 protein: CASGLPPSYGYTF; CDR3 DNA: TGTGCTAGTGGTTTGCCCCCCTCGTATGGCTACACCTTC
D gene: NA; clone size: NA; V gene: TRBV30; CDR3 length: 11; J gene: TRBJ2-7; CDR3 protein: CAALRGDEQYF; CDR3 DNA: TGTGCCGCTTTGCGGGGTGACGAGCAGTACTTC
D gene: NA; clone size: NA; V gene: TRBV7-2; CDR3 length: 14; J gene: TRBJ2-5; CDR3 protein: CASSFFGGRETQYF; CDR3 DNA: TGTGCCAGCAGCTTTTTTGGGGGCCGGGAGACCCAGTACTTC
D gene: NA; clone size: NA; V gene: TRBV7-3; CDR3 length: 15; J gene: TRBJ2-6; CDR3 protein: CASSPSASGANVLTF; CDR3 DNA: TGTGCCAGCAGCCCATCAGCCTCTGGGGCCAACGTCCTGACTTTC
D gene: TRBD2; clone size: NA; V gene: TRBV11-2; CDR3 length: 15; J gene: TRBJ2-2; CDR3 protein: CASSGAGGPTGELFF; CDR3 DNA: TGTGCCAGCAGCGGGGCGGGGGGCCCCACCGGGGAGCTGTTTTTT
D gene: NA; clone size: NA; V gene: TRBV7-9; CDR3 length: 11; J gene: TRBJ2-1; CDR3 protein: CASSPGTKGFF; CDR3 DNA: TGTGCCAGCAGCCCTGGGACAAAAGGGTTCTTC
D gene: NA; clone size: NA; V gene: TRBV12-3/TRBV12-4; CDR3 length: 13; J gene: TRBJ2-2; CDR3 protein: CASSLQGPGELFF; CDR3 DNA: TGTGCCAGCAGCCTTCAGGGGCCCGGGGAGCTGTTTTTT
D gene: TRBD1; clone size: NA; V gene: TRBV4-3; CDR3 length: 14; J gene: TRBJ1-2; CDR3 protein: CASSRGQGNYGYTF; CDR3 DNA: TGCGCCAGCAGCCGCGGACAGGGAAACTATGGCTACACCTTC
D gene: NA; clone size: NA; V gene: TRBV14; CDR3 length: 15; J gene: TRBJ1-1; CDR3 protein: CASSQEKIGRVNAFF; CDR3 DNA: TGTGCCAGCAGCCAAGAAAAGATAGGGAGGGTGAATGCTTTCTTT
D gene: NA; clone size: NA; V gene: TRBV5-1; CDR3 length: 11; J gene: TRBJ2-1; CDR3 protein: CASRVDNEQFF; CDR3 DNA: TGCGCCAGCCGCGTTGACAATGAGCAGTTCTTC